This is a list of T cell receptor beta chains from one sample in a study of shared clonotypes between healthy human individuals. Method: immunoSEQ multiplex PCR; TCRdb's copy keeps in-frame clones and lacks some. The sample records about 2.2 million clones, about 93% being singletons. Sequencing was carried out using naive CD8+ T cells from PBMCs. All receptors derive from a man younger than 35 in good health. Some clones in this sample may be carry-over from other donors' samples. Each CDR3 is given with its conserved first and last residue. A D gene is named only where the DNA matches it firmly. Size tells how often a clone was seen (once, few, many) or the class of an expanded clone, and some rows leave it out.

d_gene | j_gene | len | v_gene | abundance | CDR3aa | CDR3nt
- | TRBJ2-5 | 15 | TRBV6-5 | - | CASSLGRPPAETQYF | TGTGCCAGCAGTTTGGGGAGGCCGCCAGCCGAGACCCAGTACTTC
- | TRBJ1-1 | 17 | TRBV19 | - | CASSIDPPPSAHTEAFF | TGTGCCAGTAGTATAGATCCCCCACCGTCAGCCCACACTGAAGCTTTCTTT
- | TRBJ2-1 | 13 | TRBV27 | once | CASKVMDYNEQFF | TGTGCCAGCAAGGTAATGGATTACAATGAGCAGTTCTTC
- | TRBJ1-1 | 16 | TRBV14 | - | CASSQALSYQVGEAFF | TGTGCCAGCAGCCAAGCCCTATCTTACCAGGTAGGTGAAGCTTTCTTT
- | TRBJ2-1 | 15 | TRBV27 | - | CASSSGQNSYNEQFF | TGTGCCAGCAGTTCGGGACAAAACTCCTACAATGAGCAGTTCTTC
TRBD1 | TRBJ1-5 | 15 | TRBV15 | - | CATSVDRGGHQPQHF | TGTGCCACCAGCGTGGACAGGGGAGGTCATCAGCCCCAGCATTTT
TRBD1 | TRBJ2-3 | 14 | TRBV5-6 | once | CASSYGTATDTQYF | TGTGCCAGCAGCTACGGGACAGCCACAGATACGCAGTATTTT
TRBD2 | TRBJ2-3 | 16 | TRBV7-9 | - | CASSLRLAGGTDTQYF | TGTGCCAGCAGCTTACGACTAGCGGGAGGGACAGATACGCAGTATTTT
- | TRBJ1-1 | 13 | TRBV4-1 | - | CASSQVDGTEAFF | TGCGCCAGCAGCCAAGTCGACGGCACTGAAGCTTTCTTT
- | TRBJ2-7 | 13 | TRBV27 | few | CASRDLNSYEQYF | TGTGCCAGCCGAGACTTGAACTCCTACGAGCAGTACTTC
TRBD1 | TRBJ1-5 | 15 | TRBV28 | - | CASSLEDRSNQPQHF | TGTGCCAGCAGTTTAGAGGACAGGAGCAATCAGCCCCAGCATTTT
- | TRBJ2-5 | 15 | TRBV7-3 | - | CASSLEGFRGETQYF | TGTGCCAGCAGCCTCGAGGGGTTCAGGGGAGAGACCCAGTACTTC
TRBD1 | TRBJ2-1 | 15 | TRBV7-9 | - | CASSFGQGAYNEQFF | TGTGCCAGCAGCTTTGGACAGGGGGCCTACAATGAGCAGTTCTTC
- | TRBJ2-7 | 15 | TRBV9 | once | CASSVAAATSYEQYF | TGTGCCAGCAGCGTAGCGGCGGCCACTTCCTACGAGCAGTACTTC
TRBD2 | TRBJ2-1 | 15 | TRBV11-3 | - | CASSLDPGGSNEQFF | TGTGCCAGCAGCTTAGACCCGGGAGGGAGTAATGAGCAGTTCTTC
TRBD1 | TRBJ2-3 | 16 | TRBV7-9 | - | CASSSDRVILSDTQYF | TGTGCCAGCAGCTCGGACAGGGTGATATTAAGTGATACGCAGTATTTT
- | TRBJ1-1 | 12 | TRBV9 | - | CASSPTNTEAFF | TGTGCCAGCAGCCCTACAAACACTGAAGCTTTCTTT
- | TRBJ2-7 | 14 | TRBV14 | once | CASSQWQGSYEQYF | TGTGCCAGCAGCCAATGGCAGGGTTCCTACGAGCAGTACTTC
- | TRBJ2-6 | 18 | TRBV19 | - | CASSLLPPQDSGANVLTF | TGTGCCAGTAGCCTCCTCCCACCACAAGACTCTGGGGCCAACGTCCTGACTTTC
TRBD1 | TRBJ1-4 | 15 | TRBV6-1 | - | CASSTWTGGSEKLFF | TGTGCCAGCAGTACCTGGACAGGGGGCAGTGAAAAACTGTTTTTT
TRBD2 | TRBJ2-5 | 17 | TRBV28 | - | CASSLGLAGTPGETQYF | TGTGCCAGCAGTTTGGGACTAGCGGGAACCCCGGGAGAGACCCAGTACTTC
- | TRBJ2-5 | 15 | TRBV27 | - | CASGNPGRHQETQYF | TGTGCCAGCGGAAATCCCGGGAGACACCAAGAGACCCAGTACTTC
TRBD1 | TRBJ2-7 | 13 | TRBV5-5 | - | CASSPDRVHEQYF | TGTGCCAGCAGCCCCGACAGGGTCCACGAGCAGTACTTC
- | TRBJ2-7 | 13 | TRBV28 | - | CASQGIQSYEQYF | TGTGCCAGCCAGGGAATCCAAAGCTACGAGCAGTACTTC
- | TRBJ1-2 | 16 | TRBV27 | - | CASSLTWGVKDYGYTF | TGTGCCAGCAGTTTAACTTGGGGGGTTAAAGACTATGGCTACACCTTC
- | TRBJ1-2 | 12 | TRBV30 | - | CAWSPANYGYTF | TGTGCCTGGAGTCCAGCTAACTATGGCTACACCTTC
- | TRBJ2-7 | 16 | TRBV5-6 | - | CASSLTRRKHPYEQYF | TGTGCCAGCAGCTTAACCCGACGGAAACACCCCTACGAGCAGTACTTC
- | TRBJ1-1 | 14 | TRBV27 | - | CASSLRVRNTEAFF | TGTGCCAGCAGTTTAAGGGTGCGGAACACTGAAGCTTTCTTT
- | TRBJ2-2 | 17 | TRBV11-2 | - | CASSLDLADENTGELFF | TGTGCCAGCAGCTTAGATCTTGCAGACGAGAACACCGGGGAGCTGTTTTTT
- | TRBJ2-7 | 15 | TRBV14 | - | CASSLGRGILNEQYF | TGTGCCAGCAGCCTGGGCAGAGGGATTTTGAACGAGCAGTACTTC
- | TRBJ2-3 | 13 | TRBV10-3 | - | CAILDGVGDTQYF | TGTGCCATCTTGGATGGGGTTGGGGATACGCAGTATTTT
TRBD2 | TRBJ2-3 | 15 | TRBV19 | - | CASSIIAGGSDTQYF | TGTGCCAGTAGTATTATAGCGGGAGGGTCAGATACGCAGTATTTT
- | TRBJ2-7 | 14 | TRBV27 | - | CASSPSRGSLEQYF | TGTGCCAGCAGTCCCTCGAGGGGGAGCCTCGAGCAGTACTTC
- | TRBJ1-6 | 16 | TRBV5-1 | - | CASSPKGSSYNSPLHF | TGCGCCAGCAGCCCCAAGGGCAGCTCCTATAATTCACCCCTCCACTTT
TRBD2 | TRBJ2-2 | 16 | TRBV9 | - | CASSVSLAADTGELFF | TGTGCCAGCAGCGTAAGCCTAGCGGCGGACACCGGGGAGCTGTTTTTT
TRBD1 | TRBJ1-2 | 12 | TRBV29-1 | - | CSVYLTGTGYTF | TGCAGCGTTTATTTGACAGGGACGGGCTACACCTTC
TRBD1 | TRBJ2-7 | 15 | TRBV4-1 | - | CASSQESGGPYEQYF | TGCGCCAGCAGCCAAGAATCAGGGGGCCCCTACGAGCAGTACTTC
TRBD1 | TRBJ2-7 | 16 | TRBV7-8 | - | CASSLRRDRVTYEQYF | TGTGCCAGCAGCCTTCGCCGGGACAGGGTAACCTACGAGCAGTACTTC
TRBD1 | TRBJ1-1 | 15 | TRBV5-1 | - | CASRRDRGFGTEAFF | TGCGCCAGCCGCCGGGACAGGGGGTTCGGCACTGAAGCTTTCTTT
- | TRBJ2-1 | 11 | TRBV29-1 | - | CSGSAYNEQFF | TGCAGCGGATCAGCCTACAATGAGCAGTTCTTC
- | TRBJ1-4 | 13 | TRBV7-9 | - | CASVGQVNEKLFF | TGTGCCTCAGTTGGGCAGGTGAATGAAAAACTGTTTTTT
- | TRBJ1-3 | 13 | TRBV5-1 | - | CASSSDKSSTIYF | TGCGCCAGCAGCTCGGACAAGTCGAGCACCATATATTTT
- | TRBJ2-3 | 16 | TRBV7-9 | - | CASSLLDYRDTDTQYF | TGTGCCAGCAGCTTATTAGACTACCGCGACACAGATACGCAGTATTTT
TRBD1 | TRBJ1-5 | 14 | TRBV28 | - | CASSSGQGSQPQHF | TGTGCCAGCAGTTCGGGACAGGGAAGTCAGCCCCAGCATTTT
- | TRBJ2-7 | 15 | TRBV6-1 | - | CASSEAEPNSYEQYF | TGTGCCAGCAGTGAAGCCGAGCCTAACTCCTACGAGCAGTACTTC
- | TRBJ1-5 | 14 | TRBV19 | - | CASSMGSSNQPQHF | TGTGCCAGTAGTATGGGTTCCAGCAATCAGCCCCAGCATTTT
- | TRBJ1-5 | 14 | TRBV4-1 | - | CASSPRGISQPQHF | TGCGCCAGCAGCCCCAGGGGTATCAGTCAGCCCCAGCATTTT
- | TRBJ2-1 | 15 | TRBV30 | - | CAWGDGSWAYNEQFF | TGTGCCTGGGGGGACGGTTCCTGGGCCTACAATGAGCAGTTCTTC
- | TRBJ2-7 | 16 | TRBV19 | - | CASSSPGPRGPYEQYF | TGTGCCAGTAGTAGCCCTGGCCCCCGCGGCCCCTACGAGCAGTACTTC
TRBD2 | TRBJ2-1 | 19 | TRBV9 | - | CASSPGQLGTSGGLNEQFF | TGTGCCAGCAGCCCAGGCCAGTTAGGGACTAGCGGGGGACTCAATGAGCAGTTCTTC
- | TRBJ2-3 | 15 | TRBV9 | - | CASSVSGTSTDTQYF | TGTGCCAGCAGCGTTAGCGGAACTAGCACAGATACGCAGTATTTT
- | TRBJ2-6 | 13 | TRBV18 | - | CASSPPGANVLTF | TGTGCCAGCTCACCACCAGGGGCCAACGTCCTGACTTTC
- | TRBJ2-1 | 14 | TRBV9 | - | CASSVEQAYNEQFF | TGTGCCAGCAGCGTAGAGCAGGCCTACAATGAGCAGTTCTTC
TRBD2 | TRBJ2-3 | 15 | TRBV10-1 | - | CASSPLAASTDTQYF | TGCGCCAGCAGTCCACTAGCGGCTAGCACAGATACGCAGTATTTT
- | TRBJ2-3 | 11 | TRBV30 | - | CAWGLPDTQYF | TGTGCCTGGGGTTTACCAGATACGCAGTATTTT
TRBD2 | TRBJ2-3 | 15 | TRBV7-6 | - | CASSSTSAHGDTQYF | TGTGCCAGCAGCTCGACTAGCGCCCATGGAGATACGCAGTATTTT